The 10 T cell receptor beta chains listed next were all sequenced from one sample in a study of low-dose radiotherapy and immunotherapy resistance in tumors. The sample's time point: after trial treatment. The sample's treatment: LDRT plus nivolumab, ipilimumab, low-dose cyclophosphamide and aspirin (RACIN trial). The authors amplified TCRs for approximately 20 PCR cycles with a constant-region primer and a V-primer adapter. One entry per CDR3 protein results from TCRdb running MiXCR on the reads. The sample lists approximately 52,000 distinct CDR3 sequences, around a third occurring once. The sequencing here drew on PBMCs, taken after low-dose radiotherapy plus immunotherapy. These receptors were collected from a male donor with rectosigmoid adenocarcinoma.

This clonotype was detected a few times. The J gene is TRBJ2-2, the V gene TRBV30; TRBD1 aligns across 8 bases. The germline V gene has CDR1 GTSNPN and CDR2 SVGIG (reference sequence). Losses at the gene ends were 5 bases for V and 5 bases for J; bases not matched to a gene: 16. CDR3 length: 17 amino acids. The CDR3 reads CAWADVDRVRFTGELFF. The CDR3 nucleotides are TGTGCCTGGGCGGACGTGGACAGGGTTAGGTTTACCGGGGAGCTGTTTTTT.

This clonotype was observed at least ten times. V gene TRBV28 combines with J gene TRBJ2-2; D gene uncertain. CDR1 is MDHEN and CDR2 is SYDVKM in the germline V gene. The CDR3 extends over 15 amino acids. V lost 1 base to trimming and J lost 0 bases, with 6 bases between them. In nucleotides, the CDR3 is TGTGCCAGCAGTTTATTCACCACGAACACCGGGGAGCTGTTTTTT. Translating it yields CASSLFTTNTGELFF. The entire variable domain, with the rest obtained from reference TRBV28 and TRBJ2-2, is as follows: DVKVTQSSRYLVKRTGEKVFLECVQDMDHENMFWYRQDPGLGLRLIYFSYDVKMKEKGDIPEGYSVSREKKERFSLILESASTNQTSMYLCASSLFTTNTGELFFGEGSRLTVL.

This clonotype was seen many times. The V and J genes are TRBV7-9 and TRBJ1-6; D remains unclear. V lost 2 bases and J lost 5, with 1 base in between. Per germline, CDR1 SEHNR and CDR2 FQNEAQ (reference sequence). This CDR3 has 12 residues. CDR3: CASSLNNSPLHF. The CDR3 nucleotides read TGTGCCAGCAGCTTAAATAATTCACCCCTCCACTTT.

This clonotype was observed many times. The chain couples TRBV7-6 to TRBJ2-3; D gene ambiguous. Trimming pared 2 bases from V and 0 bases from J, leaving 18 bases between. This CDR3 region has 18 residues. Germline V gene lookup returns CDR1 SGHVS and CDR2 FNYEAQ. DNA of the CDR3: TGTGCCAGCAGCTTACGGGCAGATCAGAAGACTAGCACAGATACGCAGTATTTT. It codes for CASSLRADQKTSTDTQYF.

J is TRBJ2-5 and V is TRBV3-1; 7 bases line up with TRBD2. With 7 bases clipped from V and 7 bases from J, the junction kept 15 bases outside the gene matches. The germline CDR1 and CDR2 sequences are LGHDT and YNNKEL (reference sequence). This CDR3 comprises 15 residues. The CDR3 DNA follows: TGTGCCAGCACGCGAGCTAGCGGCAACGGGGGGACCCAGTACTTC. This encodes CASTRASGNGGTQYF.

Of note for this clonotype: A far larger clone lies a single base away; this is likely a read error. The chain is built from TRBV7-8 and TRBJ2-7; D gene ambiguous. This CDR3 comprises 15 residues. Germline V CDR1 and CDR2: SGHVS, FQNEAQ. V was cut by 1 base and J by 7 bases, with 17 bases left in between. The DNA of the CDR3 is TGTGCCAGCAGCTTAGGGAGTAGTTCAATCAATGAGCAGTACTTC. It yields the protein CASSLGSSSINEQYF. The whole variable domain, filled in from reference TRBV7-8 and TRBJ2-7, reads GAGVSQSPRYKVAKRGQDVALRCDPISGHVSLFWYQQALGQGPEFLTYFQNEAQLDKSGLPSDRFFAERPEGSVSTLKIQRTQQEDSAVYLCASSLGSSSINEQYFGPGTRLTVT.

This clonotype was observed many times. V and J are TRBV28 and TRBJ2-1; TRBD2 is a possible D gene (5 bases). V was shortened by 3 bases and J by 2 bases, with 8 bases between the two germline ends. Germline-derived CDR1 and CDR2 are MDHEN and SYDVKM. The CDR3 has 14 residues. The CDR3 DNA sequence: TGTGCCAGCAGTTTCGGGGTACCCTACAATGAGCAGTTCTTC. Amino acids: CASSFGVPYNEQFF.

This chain links TRBV5-1 with TRBJ2-2; tentatively, D is TRBD1 (5 bases). Per the germline V gene, CDR1 is SGHRS and CDR2 is YFSETQ. The CDR3 spans 16 residues. V lost 0 bases to trimming and J lost 5 bases, with 14 bases between them. The CDR3 DNA reads as TGCGCCAGCAGCTTGGACCAGGGATTGGGGACCGGGGAGCTGTTTTTT. Translating gives CASSLDQGLGTGELFF.

This clonotype occurred many times. This chain joins TRBV6-1 and TRBJ2-7; TRBD1 agrees at 9 bases. There are 15 residues in the CDR3. Germline loops: CDR1 MNHNS, CDR2 SASEGT. V lost 4 bases, J lost 2 bases, and 6 bases stayed unmatched. CDR3 region: CASSASGTGPYEQYF. CDR3 nucleotide sequence: TGTGCCAGCAGTGCCTCCGGGACAGGGCCCTACGAGCAGTACTTC.

This chain uses TRBV12-3 or TRBV12-4 with TRBJ2-3; 11 positions match TRBD2. The ends lost 7 bases at V and 2 bases at J; junction bases unmatched: 5. CDR3 length: 15 amino acids. CDR3 in amino acids: CASKRLAGNTDTQYF. Here the CDR3 DNA reads TGTGCCAGCAAACGACTAGCGGGGAACACAGATACGCAGTATTTT.